Reported below is one T cell receptor (beta chain). The specificity of this receptor is unknown. Base quality data are lacking; no much larger clone is found one base away. The data were taken from a study of CD8+ T cells in alopecia areata (dated by TCRdb to between 2017 and 2018). Regarding the complete study: In both human patients and the C3H/HeJ mouse model, the study applied high-throughput TCRbeta sequencing to look at T cell clonal expansion in alopecia areata. In humans, TCRbeta sequencing was performed on scalp tissue and on sorted CD4+ and CD8+ peripheral blood T cells from healthy controls and from patients with patchy or totalis/universalis alopecia areata. Scalp clonality was compared across normal scalp (n=4), patchy alopecia areata scalp (n=8), and alopecia totalis/universalis scalp (n=8). RNA came from the PAXgene miRNA kit for fixed scalp, the miRNeasy kit for PBMCs, and the RNeasy kit for mouse skin. immunoSEQ multiplex PCR using 35 Vbeta forward primers and 13 Jbeta reverse primers was used to amplify TCRbeta CDR3 regions.

PBMCs were isolated by density centrifugation and stained for CD3, CD4 and CD8, after which CD4+ and CD8+ T cells were sorted on a FACSAria. Scalp biopsies and blood samples were provided by unaffected controls. Receptor amplification or capture employed the immunoSEQ multiplex PCR assay. To provide template for TCR sequencing, every sample had RNA extracted and reverse transcribed into cDNA. SuperScript III was used for first-strand cDNA synthesis, primed with a 2:1 mix of oligo-dT and random hexamers. A synthetic immune receptor repertoire was used to assess amplification bias, and residual bias was removed computationally. In the original analysis: Raw reads were preprocessed to remove errors, and CDR3 was defined by IMGT conventions from the conserved cysteine to phenylalanine. Clonality was computed as 1 minus the Shannon entropy, with the entropy normalized by log2 of the number of productive unique TCRs. Whether scalp clones were CD4 or CD8 was inferred by matching scalp TCRbeta sequences against CD4 and CD8 repertoires sorted from blood. Drawn from immuneACCESS, this table holds only the in-frame rearrangements with V and J called that TCRdb kept. Clones are partly lost; checked studies trace under half to an unresolved V gene and leave the rest unexplained. That table gives V, J and clone size, and the DNA gave D and trimming. The sample profile shows 100,000 to 150,000 clones; about 61% of them were found once. Jointly, the top ten make up approximately 3% of the sample.

The study at large found these results: Unlike mouse skin, where gammadelta T cells dominate, normal human skin contains resident alphabeta T cells that get sequenced too, which complicates analysis of the scalp TCR repertoire. Compared with normal scalp, lesional scalp, particularly in alopecia totalis/universalis, had higher clonality and more expanded CD8+ clones, which suggests antigenic drive. Shared TCR sequences between patients were less evident than in mice, which may be partly attributable to HLA diversity in the patient population.

V is shortened by 2 bases, J by 6 bases, and the region joining them spans 13 bases. The CDR3, from cysteine to phenylalanine, totals 13 residues. Of the read, only the CDR3 DNA is kept; its 39 bases are in frame from base 1. The germline V gene (reference sequence) sets CDR1 to GTSNPN and CDR2 to SVGIG. This TCR was recovered from a human donor in good health. The source material was CD4+ T cells sorted from blood. Recombination connected TRBV30 to TRBJ1-2; the D region possibly corresponds to TRBD1 (5 bases align). The nucleotides are TGTGCCTGGAGTACAGTCAGGGCCCATGGCTACACCTTC. The translation is CAWSTVRAHGYTF.